One TCR beta chain is described in this entry. Its cognate antigen is unknown. The entry originates in a study of human T cells and chemical hapten exposure. Study results and limitations: Clustering by CDR3 similarity yielded significantly more large clusters from expanded TCRs than controls.

Via MiXCR, TCRdb re-called the RACE reads, giving one row per CDR3 protein. The sample holds under 130,000 distinct CDR3 sequences, approximately 9.9% seen once. Sample time point: patch test 1, 2 weeks after DPC sensitization. As for treatment: therapeutic diphenylcyclopropenone sensitization with weekly scalp DPC. Alopecia patients deemed DPC-suitable, aged 18 to 70, excluding pregnancy. The source was whole blood, collected in connection with sensitization to the hapten diphenylcyclopropenone (DPC). The sequence came from a woman aged 40 to 50 with alopecia areata. Some clones in this sample may be carry-over from other donors' samples.

The CDR3 sequence is CASSYAGTVQETQYF. CDR3 DNA sequence: TGTGCCAGCAGCTATGCCGGGACAGTTCAAGAGACCCAGTACTTC. The chain combines TRBV7-9 with TRBJ2-5; TRBD1 aligns across 7 bases. The CDR3 covers 15 residues. Germline CDR1 is SEHNR and CDR2 is FQNEAQ (reference sequence). V was pared by 4 bases and J by 2 bases, with 7 bases of the junction left unmatched.